What follows is one T cell receptor (beta chain) and its context. Antigen: not known. The CDR3 has 16 amino acids. In germline, CDR1 is SGHTA, CDR2 FQGTGA. V lost 4 bases, J lost 0 bases, and 4 bases stayed unmatched. The source of the sample is a study of cytomegalovirus exposure and HLA in healthy donors. Regarding the study as a whole: In a later analysis, about 17,000 TCR beta sequences were associated with HLA alleles at 0.05 false discovery rate. Donors were assumed by presence/absence analyses to have roughly uniform sequencing depth.

Vbeta (60) and Jbeta (13) primers were used in the PCR. Here immunoSEQ multiplex PCR was the method, and the copy in TCRdb shows in-frame clones only, minus some. The table has 57,000 or so clones, around 75% seen once; the top ten hold just over 50%. This chain joins TRBV7-3 and TRBJ2-4, with 9 bases aligning to TRBD1. Material: PBMCs. The clonotype comes from a man aged 45-65 years in good health and CMV-seropositive. The CDR3, as DNA: TGTGCCAGCAGCTCGCCGGGACAGGGAGCCAAAAACATTCAGTACTTC. Translation: CASSSPGQGAKNIQYF.